The TCR beta chain described here comes from a study of cytomegalovirus exposure and HLA in healthy donors. PCR used 60 Vbeta primers and 13 Jbeta primers. The protocol was immunoSEQ multiplex PCR, while the TCRdb copy is restricted to in-frame clones and leaves out a portion. The table lists some 160,000 clones, around 73% of them singletons. This clone has only one observation. This specimen includes other DNA sequences encoding the same CDR3. V gave up 2 bases and J gave up 4 bases; unmatched junction bases: 4. The CDR3 runs to 14 residues. Germline V gives CDR1 SGHRS, CDR2 YFSETQ. Sequencing was done on a sample of PBMCs. This sequence was found in a male donor in good health and CMV-seronegative. The rearrangement links TRBV5-1 to TRBJ2-3, with 7 nucleotides matching TRBD2. The CDR3, as DNA: TGCGCCAGCAGCTTTTTAGCGGGCGCAGATACGCAGTATTTT. The encoded protein is CASSFLAGADTQYF.